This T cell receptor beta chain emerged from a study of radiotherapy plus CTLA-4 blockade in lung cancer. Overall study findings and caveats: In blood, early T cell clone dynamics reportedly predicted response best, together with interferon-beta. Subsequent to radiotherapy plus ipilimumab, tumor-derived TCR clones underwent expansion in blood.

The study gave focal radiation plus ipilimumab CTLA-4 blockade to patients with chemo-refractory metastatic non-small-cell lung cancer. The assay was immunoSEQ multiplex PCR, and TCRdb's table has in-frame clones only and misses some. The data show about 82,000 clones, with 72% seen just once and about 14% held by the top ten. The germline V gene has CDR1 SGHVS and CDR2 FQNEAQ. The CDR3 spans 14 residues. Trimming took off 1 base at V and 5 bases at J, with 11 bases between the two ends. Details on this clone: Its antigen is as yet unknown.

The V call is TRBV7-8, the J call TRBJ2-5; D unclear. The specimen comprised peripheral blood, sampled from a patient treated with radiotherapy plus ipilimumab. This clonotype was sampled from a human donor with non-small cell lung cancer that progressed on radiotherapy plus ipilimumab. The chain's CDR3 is CASSLEPDGETQYF. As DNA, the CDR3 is TGTGCCAGCAGCTTAGAGCCTGATGGGGAGACCCAGTACTTC.